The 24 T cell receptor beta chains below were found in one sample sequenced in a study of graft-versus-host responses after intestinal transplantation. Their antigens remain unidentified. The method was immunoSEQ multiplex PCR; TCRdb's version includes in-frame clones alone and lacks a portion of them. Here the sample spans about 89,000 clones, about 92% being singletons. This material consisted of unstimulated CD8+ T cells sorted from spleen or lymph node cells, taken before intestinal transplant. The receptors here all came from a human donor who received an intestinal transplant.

The DNA of the CDR3 is TGTGCCAGCAGCTTATGGACAGGCCCCTCTGGAAACACCATATATTTT. Translated: CASSLWTGPSGNTIYF. The chain combines TRBV11-2 with TRBJ1-3, with 7 bases fitting TRBD1. Germline CDR1 reads SGHAT; CDR2 reads FQNNGV. Germline trimming cut 2 bases from V and 0 bases from J; bases unmatched to any gene: 4. The CDR3 has 16 residues.

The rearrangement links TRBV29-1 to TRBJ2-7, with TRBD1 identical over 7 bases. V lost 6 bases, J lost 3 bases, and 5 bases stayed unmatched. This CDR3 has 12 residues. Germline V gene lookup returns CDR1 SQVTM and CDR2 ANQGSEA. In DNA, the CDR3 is TGCAGCGTCCGGGACAGCGGCTACGAGCAGTACTTC. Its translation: CSVRDSGYEQYF.

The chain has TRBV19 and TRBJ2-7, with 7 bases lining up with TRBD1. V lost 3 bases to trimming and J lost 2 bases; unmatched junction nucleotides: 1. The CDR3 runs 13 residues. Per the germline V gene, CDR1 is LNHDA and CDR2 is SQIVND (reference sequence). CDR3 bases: TGTGCCAGTAGTATGCAGGGGGCCTACGAGCAGTACTTC. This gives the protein CASSMQGAYEQYF.

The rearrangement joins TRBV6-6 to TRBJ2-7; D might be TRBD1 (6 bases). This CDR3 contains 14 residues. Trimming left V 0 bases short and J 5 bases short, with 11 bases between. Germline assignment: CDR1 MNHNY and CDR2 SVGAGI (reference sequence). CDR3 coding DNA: TGTGCCAGCAGTTACTCGGTCAGGGGAGACGAGCAGTACTTC. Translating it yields CASSYSVRGDEQYF.

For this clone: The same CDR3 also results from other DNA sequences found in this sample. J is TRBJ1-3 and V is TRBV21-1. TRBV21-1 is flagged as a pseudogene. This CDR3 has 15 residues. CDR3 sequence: CSSGGDRVIGNTIYF. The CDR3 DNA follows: TGTTCTTCTGGGGGGGATAGGGTAATAGGAAACACCATATATTTT.

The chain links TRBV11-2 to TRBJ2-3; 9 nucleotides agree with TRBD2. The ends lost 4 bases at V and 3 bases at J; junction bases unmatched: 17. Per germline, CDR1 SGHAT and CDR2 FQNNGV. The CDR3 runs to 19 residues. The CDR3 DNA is TGTGCCAGCAGCTCCATGGGATGGGGCGGGGGGGATGGAACAGATACGCAGTATTTT. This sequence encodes CASSSMGWGGGDGTDTQYF.

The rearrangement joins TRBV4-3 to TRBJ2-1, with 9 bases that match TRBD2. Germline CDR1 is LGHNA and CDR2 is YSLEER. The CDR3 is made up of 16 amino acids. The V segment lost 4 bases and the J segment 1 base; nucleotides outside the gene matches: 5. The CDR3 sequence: CASSRGSGGSYNEQFF. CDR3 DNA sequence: TGCGCCAGCAGCCGGGGAAGCGGGGGGTCCTACAATGAGCAGTTCTTC.

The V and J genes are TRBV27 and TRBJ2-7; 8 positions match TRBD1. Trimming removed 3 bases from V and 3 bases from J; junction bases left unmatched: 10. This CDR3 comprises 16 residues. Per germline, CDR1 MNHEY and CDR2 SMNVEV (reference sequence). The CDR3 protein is CASSFLRDRTNYEQYF. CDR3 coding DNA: TGTGCCAGCAGTTTCCTCAGGGACAGGACAAACTACGAGCAGTACTTC.

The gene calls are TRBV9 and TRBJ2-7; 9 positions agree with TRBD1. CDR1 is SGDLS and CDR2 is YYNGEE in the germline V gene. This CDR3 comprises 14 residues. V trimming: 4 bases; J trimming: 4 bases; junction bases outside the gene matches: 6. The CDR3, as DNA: TGTGCCAGCAGCTTAACGACAGGGGGATACGAGCAGTACTTC. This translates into CASSLTTGGYEQYF.

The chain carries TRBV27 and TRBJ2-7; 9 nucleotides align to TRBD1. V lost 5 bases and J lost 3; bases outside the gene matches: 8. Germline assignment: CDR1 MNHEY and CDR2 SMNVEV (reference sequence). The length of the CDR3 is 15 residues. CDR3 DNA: TGTGCCAGCAGTGCTCCCGGGACAGGGTTCTACGAGCAGTACTTC. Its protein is CASSAPGTGFYEQYF.

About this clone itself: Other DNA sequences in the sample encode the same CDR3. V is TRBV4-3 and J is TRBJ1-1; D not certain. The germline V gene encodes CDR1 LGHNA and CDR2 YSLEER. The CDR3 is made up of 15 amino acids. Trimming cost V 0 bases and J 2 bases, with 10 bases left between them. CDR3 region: CASSQDRGSNTEAFF. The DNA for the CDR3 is TGCGCCAGCAGCCAAGATCGAGGTTCCAACACTGAAGCTTTCTTT.

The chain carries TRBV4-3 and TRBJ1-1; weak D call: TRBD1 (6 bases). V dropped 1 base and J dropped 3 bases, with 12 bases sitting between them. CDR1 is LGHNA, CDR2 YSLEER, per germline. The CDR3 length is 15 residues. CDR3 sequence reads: CASSQANRVDTEAFF. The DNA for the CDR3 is TGCGCCAGCAGCCAAGCGAACAGGGTGGACACTGAAGCTTTCTTT.

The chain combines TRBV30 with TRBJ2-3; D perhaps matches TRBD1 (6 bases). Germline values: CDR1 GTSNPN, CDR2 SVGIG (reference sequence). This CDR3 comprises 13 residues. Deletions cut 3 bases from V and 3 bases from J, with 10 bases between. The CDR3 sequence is CAWSQGWTDTQYF. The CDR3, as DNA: TGTGCCTGGAGCCAGGGGTGGACAGATACGCAGTATTTT.

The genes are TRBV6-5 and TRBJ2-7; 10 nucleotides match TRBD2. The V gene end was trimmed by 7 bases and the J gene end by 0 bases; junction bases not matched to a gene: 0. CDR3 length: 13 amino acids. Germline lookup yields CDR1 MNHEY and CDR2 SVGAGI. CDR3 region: CASTSGGSYEQYF. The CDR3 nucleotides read TGTGCCAGCACTAGCGGGGGCTCCTACGAGCAGTACTTC.

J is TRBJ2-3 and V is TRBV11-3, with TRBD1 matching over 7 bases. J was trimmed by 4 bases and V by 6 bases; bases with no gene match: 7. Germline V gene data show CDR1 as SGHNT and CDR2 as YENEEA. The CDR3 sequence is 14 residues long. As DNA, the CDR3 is TGTGCCAGCAGTACTGATACAGGGGCAGATACGCAGTATTTT. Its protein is CASSTDTGADTQYF.

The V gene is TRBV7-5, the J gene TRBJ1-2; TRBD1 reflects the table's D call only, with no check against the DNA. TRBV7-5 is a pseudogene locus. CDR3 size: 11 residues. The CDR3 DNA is TGTGCCAGAAGCTTAGCAGATGGCTACACCTTC. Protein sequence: CARSLADGYTF.

CDR3 residues: CASRTGNSPLHF. In DNA form, the CDR3 reads TGTGCCAGCAGGACAGGGAATTCACCCCTCCACTTT. The J gene is TRBJ1-6, the V gene TRBV27; 7 bases fit TRBD1. V lost 6 bases, J lost 7 bases, and 0 bases stayed unmatched. The CDR3 spans 12 residues. Germline loops: CDR1 MNHEY, CDR2 SMNVEV (reference sequence).

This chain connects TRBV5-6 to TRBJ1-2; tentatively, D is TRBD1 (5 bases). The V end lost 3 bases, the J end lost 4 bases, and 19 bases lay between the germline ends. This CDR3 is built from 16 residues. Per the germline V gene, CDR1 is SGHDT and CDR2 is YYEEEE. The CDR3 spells CASSSRAGRVIYGYTF. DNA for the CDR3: TGTGCCAGCAGCTCCAGGGCAGGCCGAGTGATCTATGGCTACACCTTC.

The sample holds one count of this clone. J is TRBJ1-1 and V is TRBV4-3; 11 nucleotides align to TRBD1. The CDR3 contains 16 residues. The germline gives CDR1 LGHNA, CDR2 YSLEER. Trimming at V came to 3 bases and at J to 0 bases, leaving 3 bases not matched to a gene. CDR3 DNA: TGCGCCAGCAGCCAGGGGACAGGGGGGATGAACACTGAAGCTTTCTTT. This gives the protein CASSQGTGGMNTEAFF.

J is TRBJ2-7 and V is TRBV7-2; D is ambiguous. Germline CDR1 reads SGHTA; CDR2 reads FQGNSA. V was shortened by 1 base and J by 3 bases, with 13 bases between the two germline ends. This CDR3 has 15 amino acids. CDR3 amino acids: CASSLVVRRNYEQYF. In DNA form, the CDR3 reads TGTGCCAGCAGCTTAGTCGTCCGCAGAAACTACGAGCAGTACTTC.

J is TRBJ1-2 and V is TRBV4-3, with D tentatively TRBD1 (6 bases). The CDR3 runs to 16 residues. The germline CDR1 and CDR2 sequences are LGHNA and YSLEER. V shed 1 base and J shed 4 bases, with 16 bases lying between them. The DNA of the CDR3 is TGCGCCAGCAGCCAAGGGTCCCGGGACACCTCCTATGGCTACACCTTC. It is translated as CASSQGSRDTSYGYTF.

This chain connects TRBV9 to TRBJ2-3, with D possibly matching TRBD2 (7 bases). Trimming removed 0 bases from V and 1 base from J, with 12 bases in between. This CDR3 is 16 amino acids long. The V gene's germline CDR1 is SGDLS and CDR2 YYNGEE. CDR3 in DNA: TGTGCCAGCAGCGTAGGGGGGGGCATCGGCACAGATACGCAGTATTTT. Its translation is CASSVGGGIGTDTQYF.

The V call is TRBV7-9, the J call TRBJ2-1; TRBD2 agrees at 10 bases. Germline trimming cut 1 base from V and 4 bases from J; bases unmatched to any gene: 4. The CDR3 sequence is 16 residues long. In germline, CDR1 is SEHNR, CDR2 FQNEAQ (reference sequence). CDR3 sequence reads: CASSLGAGGVYNEQFF. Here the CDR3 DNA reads TGTGCCAGCAGCTTAGGAGCGGGGGGGGTTTACAATGAGCAGTTCTTC.

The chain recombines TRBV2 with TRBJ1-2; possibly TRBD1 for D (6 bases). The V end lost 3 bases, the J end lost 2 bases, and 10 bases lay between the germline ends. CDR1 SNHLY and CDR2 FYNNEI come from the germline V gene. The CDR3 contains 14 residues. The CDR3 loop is CASSETGSNYGYTF. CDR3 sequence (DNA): TGTGCCAGCAGTGAGACAGGATCAAACTATGGCTACACCTTC.